These T cell receptor beta chains were read from a single sample in a study of shared clonotypes between healthy human individuals. Clones were sequenced by immunoSEQ multiplex PCR, and TCRdb holds only the in-frame ones, with some missing. The data hold approximately 510,000 clones, with 79% observed a single time. Sequenced input: PBMCs. Every receptor here comes from a woman between 35 and 50 years old in good health. Some clones in this sample may be carry-over from other donors' samples. CDR3s include the opening cysteine and the closing phenylalanine or tryptophan. Each record gives: V gene, D gene, J gene, CDR3 length, clone size, CDR3 protein, CDR3 DNA. D genes are given only for firm matches. Only some rows state a clone size, as once, few, many or a class for expanded clones.

>TRBV7-9|-|TRBJ1-1|12|-
CASSVDNTEAFF
TGTGCCAGCAGCGTAGACAACACTGAAGCTTTCTTT
>TRBV19|-|TRBJ1-1|16|-
CASSTLSRRKNTEAFF
TGTGCCAGTAGTACTCTCTCTCGACGGAAGAACACTGAAGCTTTCTTT
>TRBV5-1|-|TRBJ1-2|13|-
CASSLDSTLGYTF
TGCGCCAGCAGCTTGGACTCAACGCTCGGCTACACCTTC
>TRBV18|-|TRBJ2-3|13|-
CASSQAEGDTQYF
TGTGCCAGCTCCCAGGCGGAGGGAGATACGCAGTATTTT
>TRBV5-4|-|TRBJ2-2|18|-
CASSLGVRYGANTGELFF
TGTGCCAGCAGCTTGGGAGTTAGGTATGGAGCGAACACCGGGGAGCTGTTTTTT
>TRBV10-3|TRBD2|TRBJ2-2|18|-
CAISVVLAGSLNTGELFF
TGTGCCATCAGTGTTGTCCTAGCGGGATCCTTGAACACCGGGGAGCTGTTTTTT
>TRBV29-1|-|TRBJ2-7|15|-
CSVERPRADSYEQYF
TGCAGCGTTGAGAGACCCAGGGCAGACTCCTACGAGCAGTACTTC
>TRBV2|-|TRBJ2-5|11|-
CASALEGTQYF
TGTGCCAGTGCACTCGAGGGGACCCAGTACTTC
>TRBV4-2|-|TRBJ2-1|17|-
CASSQQLAGWGYNEQFF
TGTGCCAGCAGCCAGCAATTGGCTGGATGGGGCTACAATGAGCAGTTCTTC
>TRBV11-1|TRBD1|TRBJ1-2|14|once
CASSLGTGDYGYTF
TGTGCCAGCAGCTTGGGGACAGGGGACTATGGCTACACCTTC
>TRBV11-2|-|TRBJ2-2|15|-
CASSLESRSTGELFF
TGTGCCAGCAGCTTAGAGTCCAGATCCACCGGGGAGCTGTTTTTT
>TRBV7-9|-|TRBJ1-4|15|-
CASSFSGTTNEKLFF
TGTGCCAGCAGCTTCTCGGGGACTACTAATGAAAAACTGTTTTTT
>TRBV7-8|-|TRBJ1-1|13|many
CASSLTGNTEAFF
TGTGCCAGCAGCTTAACGGGGAACACTGAAGCTTTCTTT
>TRBV4-3|-|TRBJ2-5|14|-
CASSQDSRVETQYF
TGCGCCAGCAGCCAAGATAGCAGGGTGGAGACCCAGTACTTC
>TRBV5-8|TRBD2|TRBJ2-2|15|-
CASSFRREGSGELFF
TGTGCCAGCAGCTTTCGCCGGGAGGGCTCCGGGGAGCTGTTTTTT
>TRBV7-9|-|TRBJ2-2|14|few
CASSLVPGSGELFF
TGTGCCAGCAGCTTAGTTCCCGGCTCCGGGGAGCTGTTTTTT
>TRBV7-9|-|TRBJ2-7|14|once
CASSSAGSRGEQYF
TGTGCCAGCAGCTCCGCCGGCAGCCGGGGCGAGCAGTACTTC